This entry lists 27 T cell receptor beta chains sequenced from one sample in a study of T cells after yellow fever vaccination. In TCRdb, the 5' RACE reads were re-called with MiXCR into one record per CDR3 protein. This sample has approximately 550,000 distinct CDR3 sequences, with approximately 21% found just once. The sequencing here drew on PBMCs, taken 15 days after the yellow fever booster vaccination. The receptor set was obtained from a young man who received the YFV17D yellow fever vaccine.

This clonotype was detected many times. The chain has TRBV7-9 and TRBJ2-5; 10 nucleotides agree with TRBD2. The CDR3 has 15 residues. Germline lookup yields CDR1 SEHNR and CDR2 FQNEAQ (reference sequence). Germline trimming cut 4 bases from V and 1 base from J; bases unmatched to any gene: 3. This CDR3 is CASSSRLAGQETQYF. The CDR3 DNA follows: TGTGCCAGCAGCTCAAGACTAGCGGGCCAAGAGACCCAGTACTTC.

There are a few counts of this clonotype. This chain uses TRBV9 with TRBJ2-7; TRBD1 agrees at 10 bases. The V segment lost 3 bases and the J segment 3 bases; nucleotides outside the gene matches: 18. Germline V gives CDR1 SGDLS, CDR2 YYNGEE. The CDR3 runs 19 residues. The CDR3 coding sequence is TGTGCCAGCAGCGGCGCCGGGACAGGGGAGACTCAAAAAATCTACGAGCAGTACTTC. Encoded protein: CASSGAGTGETQKIYEQYF.

The chain has TRBV5-4 and TRBJ2-7; perhaps D is TRBD1 or TRBD2 (6 bases each). Trimming removed 0 bases from V and 1 base from J, with 11 bases in between. Germline V gives CDR1 SGHNT, CDR2 YYREEE (reference sequence). This CDR3 contains 15 residues. CDR3 coding DNA: TGTGCCAGCAGCTTGGGCGGAGGGGGGTCCTACGAGCAGTACTTC. This gives the protein CASSLGGGGSYEQYF.

This clonotype was seen a single time. Here the CDR3 DNA reads TGTGCCAGCAGCTTTCGCGCAGGGATGACCTACGAGCAGTACTTC. This gives the protein CASSFRAGMTYEQYF. This sequence joins TRBV5-6 and TRBJ2-7, with TRBD1 as a possible D gene (5 bases). The germline gives CDR1 SGHDT, CDR2 YYEEEE. The CDR3 totals 15 residues. Trimming stripped 2 bases from V and 2 bases from J, with 14 bases between.

In the case of this clonotype: A read error may produce the germline difference seen at one junction end. The chain has TRBV20-1 and TRBJ1-6; weak D call: TRBD1 (5 bases). The CDR3 has 9 amino acids. Germline assignment: CDR1 DFQATT and CDR2 SNEGSKA (reference sequence). CDR3 DNA: TGCAGTGCTAGAGATACAGGCGCTTTT. Protein product: CSARDTGAF.

The V call is TRBV5-1, the J call TRBJ2-7; TRBD1 is a possible D gene (5 bases). Germline V gene data show CDR1 as SGHRS and CDR2 as YFSETQ. CDR3 length: 14 residues. Trimming took 4 bases from V and 3 from J, leaving 14 bases between them. CDR3 DNA: TGCGCCAGCAGCACTGGACACGTCGGCTACGAGCAGTACTTC. Translation gives CASSTGHVGYEQYF.

This clonotype was found many times. The chain couples TRBV7-2 to TRBJ2-3; 8 bases fit TRBD2. The CDR3 loop spans 16 amino acids. From germline, CDR1 is SGHTA and CDR2 FQGNSA. V lost 4 bases and J lost 4; bases outside the gene matches: 10. The CDR3 DNA reads TGTGCCAGCAGCTCTAAGCGGGAGAGGCGGTCAGATACGCAGTATTTT. Its translation is CASSSKRERRSDTQYF.

Only a few counts were recorded for this clonotype. This chain joins TRBV20-1 and TRBJ2-4; 7 positions agree with TRBD1. CDR3 length equals 13 residues. CDR1 is DFQATT, CDR2 SNEGSKA, per germline (reference sequence). J lost 1 base, V lost 4 bases, and 1 base had no gene match. This CDR3 is CSAMTGAKNIQYF. The CDR3 nucleotides read TGCAGTGCTATGACAGGGGCCAAAAACATTCAGTACTTC.

This chain uses TRBV6-5 with TRBJ2-7, with 8 bases matching TRBD2. This CDR3 contains 12 residues. With 4 bases clipped from V and 12 bases from J, the junction kept 8 bases outside the gene matches. From germline, CDR1 is MNHEY and CDR2 SVGAGI. The CDR3 loop reads CASSSRAGVRYF. DNA of the CDR3: TGTGCCAGCAGTTCCCGAGCGGGAGTGCGGTACTTC.

This clonotype was observed once. This sequence joins TRBV15 and TRBJ1-5, with TRBD1 as a possible D gene (5 bases). CDR1 and CDR2 from the germline V gene are LNHNV and YYDKDF (reference sequence). Trimming took off 9 bases at V and 1 base at J, with 22 bases between the two ends. The length of the CDR3 is 17 residues. The CDR3 sequence is CATSGGAQSLSNQPQHF. DNA for the CDR3: TGTGCCACTTCTGGTGGGGCCCAGTCTTTAAGCAATCAGCCCCAGCATTTT.

This clonotype showed up just a few times. V is TRBV19 and J is TRBJ1-1; 8 nucleotides match TRBD1. Germline CDR1 reads LNHDA; CDR2 reads SQIVND (reference sequence). The junction had 19 bases not matched to a gene; V was cut back by 3 bases and J by 4 bases. The CDR3 length is 19 residues. CDR3 in DNA: TGTGCCAGTAGTATGGCGGACCGTTACAGGGGGGCATTTGGCACTGAAGCTTTCTTT. This codes for CASSMADRYRGAFGTEAFF.

The chain uses TRBV9 and TRBJ1-1; D remains unclear. Trimming took 0 bases from V and 3 from J, leaving 3 bases between them. The V gene's germline CDR1 is SGDLS and CDR2 YYNGEE. The CDR3 is 12 amino acids. CDR3 region: CASSVGDTEAFF. In DNA, the CDR3 is TGTGCCAGCAGCGTAGGTGACACTGAAGCTTTCTTT.

The V call is TRBV7-2, the J call TRBJ2-7; D is uncertain. Trimming took off 8 bases at V and 4 bases at J, with 9 bases between the two ends. Germline loops: CDR1 SGHTA, CDR2 FQGNSA. CDR3 length: 11 amino acids. The CDR3 sequence is CASGQEYEQYF. CDR3 nucleotide sequence: TGTGCCAGCGGCCAAGAATACGAGCAGTACTTC.

The J gene is TRBJ2-1, the V gene TRBV12-2; the D call in the table, TRBD2, was not verified against the DNA. TRBV12-2 is a pseudogene locus. The length of the CDR3 is 15 residues. CDR3 nucleotides: TGTGCAAGTCCCACAGAGCGCGGGACTCGTTGGGAGCAGTTCTTC. Encoded protein: CASPTERGTRWEQFF.

This clonotype appeared a few times. The V gene is TRBV11-2, the J gene TRBJ2-4; perhaps TRBD1 as D (5 bases). V dropped 5 bases and J dropped 4 bases, with 18 bases sitting between them. There are 16 residues in the CDR3. Germline-derived CDR1 and CDR2 are SGHAT and FQNNGV. The CDR3 spells CASSLHARQLKNIQYF. The DNA of the CDR3 is TGTGCCAGCAGCCTTCACGCGAGACAGTTGAAAAACATTCAGTACTTC.

This clonotype was counted at least ten times. This chain joins TRBV12-3 or TRBV12-4 and TRBJ2-2; D not certain. Trimming stripped 1 base from V and 5 bases from J, with 5 bases between. The CDR3 spans 13 residues. The CDR3: CASSLGATGELFF. In DNA, the CDR3 is TGTGCCAGCAGTTTAGGGGCGACCGGGGAGCTGTTTTTT.

The chain recombines TRBV5-1 with TRBJ2-1; 8 bases line up with TRBD2. The germline gives CDR1 SGHRS, CDR2 YFSETQ. The J segment lost 4 bases and the V segment lost 4 bases, leaving 10 bases of the junction unmatched. CDR3 length equals 16 residues. The CDR3 bases are TGCGCCAGCAGCCCAACCGGGACTAGGACTTACAATGAGCAGTTCTTC. This sequence encodes CASSPTGTRTYNEQFF. The whole variable domain, remainder taken from reference TRBV5-1 and TRBJ2-1, is KAGVTQTPRYLIKTRGQQVTLSCSPISGHRSVSWYQQTPGQGLQFLFEYFSETQRNKGNFPGRFSGRQFSNSRSEMNVSTLELGDSALYLCASSPTGTRTYNEQFFGPGTRLTVL.

This clonotype has just a few counts. This chain links TRBV5-8 with TRBJ2-3; maybe TRBD2 (5 bases). The ends were cut back, 1 base at V and 0 bases at J, with 9 bases in the middle. Looked up from germline, CDR1 is SGHTS and CDR2 is YDEGEE. This CDR3 contains 15 residues. CDR3: CASSLLLASTDTQYF. CDR3 DNA: TGTGCCAGCAGCTTGCTGCTAGCTAGCACAGATACGCAGTATTTT. Based on the CDR3 plus reference TRBV5-8 and TRBJ2-3, the full variable domain is EAGVTQSPTHLIKTRGQQATLRCSPISGHTSVYWYQQALGLGLQFLLWYDEGEERNRGNFPPRFSGRQFPNYSSELNVNALELEDSALYLCASSLLLASTDTQYFGPGTRLTVL.

The V call is TRBV4-2, the J call TRBJ2-5, with TRBD2 as a possible D gene (5 bases). CDR1 is LGHNA and CDR2 is YNFKEQ in the germline V gene. V lost 0 bases to trimming and J lost 3 bases, with 11 bases between them. The CDR3 runs to 15 residues. CDR3 residues: CASSQELGAEETQYF. CDR3 coding DNA: TGTGCCAGCAGCCAAGAGTTAGGAGCGGAAGAGACCCAGTACTTC.

As concerns this clonotype: One end of the junction varies from germline; a read error may be responsible. The gene calls are TRBV12-3 or TRBV12-4 and TRBJ2-1; 8 bases fit TRBD2. The length of the CDR3 is 12 residues. In DNA form, the CDR3 reads TGTGCCAGCAGTCTAGCGGGCTTGGAGCAGTTCTTC. Its translation is CASSLAGLEQFF.

This clonotype has a handful of counts. The rearrangement joins TRBV20-1 to TRBJ1-5; possible D gene TRBD1, 6 bases. Trimming took 2 bases from V and 6 from J, leaving 26 bases between them. The germline V gene has CDR1 DFQATT and CDR2 SNEGSKA (reference sequence). The CDR3 runs 18 residues. CDR3 region: CSARLITQQGSPPQPQHF. CDR3 DNA sequence: TGCAGTGCTAGACTAATAACGCAACAGGGATCTCCTCCTCAGCCCCAGCATTTT.

This clonotype has at least ten counts. This chain links TRBV5-1 with TRBJ2-2, with D possibly being TRBD1 (5 bases). V shed 4 bases and J shed 4 bases, with 11 bases lying between them. CDR1 and CDR2 (germline): SGHRS, YFSETQ. The CDR3 totals 14 residues. DNA for the CDR3: TGCGCCAGCAGCATTGGACATCCCACCGGGGAGCTGTTTTTT. Its protein product is CASSIGHPTGELFF.

The gene calls are TRBV29-1 and TRBJ2-5, with TRBD1 identical over 10 bases. Germline loops: CDR1 SQVTM, CDR2 ANQGSEA. The CDR3 contains 14 residues. Trimming cost V 7 bases and J 3 bases; bases outside gene matches: 8. The CDR3 protein is CSAHRDRGEETQYF. The CDR3 DNA is TGCAGCGCCCACCGGGACAGGGGAGAAGAGACCCAGTACTTC.

J is TRBJ2-4 and V is TRBV3-1; TRBD1 might be the D (6 bases). The CDR3 has 13 residues. Trimming left V 0 bases short and J 9 bases short, with 9 bases between. CDR1 and CDR2 from the germline V gene are LGHDT and YNNKEL (reference sequence). CDR3 nucleotides: TGTGCCAGCAGCCAAGATATAGGGGGCATTCAGTACTTC. This sequence encodes CASSQDIGGIQYF.

The chain uses TRBV18 and TRBJ2-1; 9 bases are a match to TRBD2. This CDR3 comprises 16 residues. V lost 3 bases and J lost 6; bases outside the gene matches: 9. Germline assignment: CDR1 KGHSH and CDR2 LQKENI. The CDR3 region has the DNA TGTGCCAGCTCACCTGCAGCGGGAGGTGGGCTCAATGAGCAGTTCTTC. It translates to CASSPAAGGGLNEQFF. The full variable domain, completed using reference TRBV18 and TRBJ2-1, is NAGVMQNPRHLVRRRGQEARLRCSPMKGHSHVYWYRQLPEEGLKFMVYLQKENIIDESGMPKERFSAEFPKEGPSILRIQQVVRGDSAAYFCASSPAAGGGLNEQFFGPGTRLTVL.

This chain links TRBV18 with TRBJ2-3; TRBD2 matches at 9 bases. This CDR3 is built from 17 residues. Germline V gives CDR1 KGHSH, CDR2 LQKENI. Trimming removed 0 bases from V and 4 bases from J; junction bases left unmatched: 8. The CDR3 protein is CASSPPWVAGESDTQYF. CDR3 nucleotide sequence: TGTGCCAGCTCACCACCGTGGGTAGCGGGAGAATCAGATACGCAGTATTTT.

The V and J genes are TRBV7-9 and TRBJ2-3; D remains unclear. This CDR3 has 15 residues. The germline gives CDR1 SEHNR, CDR2 FQNEAQ (reference sequence). Trimming pared 1 base from V and 2 bases from J, leaving 10 bases between. CDR3 loop: CASSLDGFPTDTQYF. The CDR3, as DNA: TGTGCCAGCAGCTTAGACGGGTTCCCCACAGATACGCAGTATTTT.